The present T cell receptor (beta chain) was sequenced within a study of shared clonotypes between healthy human individuals. The CDR3 is 14 residues long. V was clipped by 2 bases and J by 7 bases, with 15 bases between them. Germline V gene data show CDR1 as GTSNPN and CDR2 as SVGIG (reference sequence). The protocol was immunoSEQ multiplex PCR, while the TCRdb copy is restricted to in-frame clones and leaves out a portion. The sample contains approximately 1.5 million clones, about 98% of which appear only once. The sequencing sample was made of naive CD4+ T cells sorted from blood. Noted subset: CD45RA+ positively selected. The clonotype was recovered from a young man in good health. This chain uses TRBV30 with TRBJ1-5; D uncertain. The CDR3 loop is CAWSLGGLDQPQHF. Here the CDR3 DNA reads TGTGCCTGGAGTCTCGGCGGCCTTGACCAGCCCCAGCATTTT.